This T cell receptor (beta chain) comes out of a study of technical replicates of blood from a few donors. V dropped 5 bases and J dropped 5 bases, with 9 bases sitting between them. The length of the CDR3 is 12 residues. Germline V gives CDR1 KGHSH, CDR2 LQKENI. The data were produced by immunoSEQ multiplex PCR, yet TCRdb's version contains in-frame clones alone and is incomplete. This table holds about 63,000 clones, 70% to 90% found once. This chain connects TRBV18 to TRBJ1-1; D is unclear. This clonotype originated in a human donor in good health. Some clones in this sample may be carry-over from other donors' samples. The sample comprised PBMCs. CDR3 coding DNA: TGTGCCAGCTCATCTTTCCTTACTGAAGCTTTCTTT. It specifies CASSSFLTEAFF.